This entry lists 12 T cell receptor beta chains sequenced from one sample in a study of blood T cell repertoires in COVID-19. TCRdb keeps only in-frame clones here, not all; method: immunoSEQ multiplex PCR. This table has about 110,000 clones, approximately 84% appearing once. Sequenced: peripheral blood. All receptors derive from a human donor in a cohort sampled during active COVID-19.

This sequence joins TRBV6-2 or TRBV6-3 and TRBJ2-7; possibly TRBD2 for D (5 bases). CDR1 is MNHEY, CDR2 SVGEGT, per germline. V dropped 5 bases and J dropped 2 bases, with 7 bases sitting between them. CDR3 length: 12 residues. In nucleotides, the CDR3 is TGTGCCAGCAGTAGAGGGACCTACGAGCAGTACTTC. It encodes CASSRGTYEQYF.

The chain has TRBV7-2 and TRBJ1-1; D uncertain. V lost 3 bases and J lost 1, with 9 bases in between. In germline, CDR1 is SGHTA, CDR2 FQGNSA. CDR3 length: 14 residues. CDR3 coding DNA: TGTGCCAGCAGCTTTAGCCACTCGAACACTGAAGCTTTCTTT. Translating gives CASSFSHSNTEAFF.

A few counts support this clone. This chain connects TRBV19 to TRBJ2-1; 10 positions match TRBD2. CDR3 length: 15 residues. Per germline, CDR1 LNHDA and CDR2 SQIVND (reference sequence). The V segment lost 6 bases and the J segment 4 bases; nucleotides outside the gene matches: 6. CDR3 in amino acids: CASREGLAVYNEQFF. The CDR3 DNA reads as TGTGCCAGTAGAGAAGGACTAGCGGTTTACAATGAGCAGTTCTTC.

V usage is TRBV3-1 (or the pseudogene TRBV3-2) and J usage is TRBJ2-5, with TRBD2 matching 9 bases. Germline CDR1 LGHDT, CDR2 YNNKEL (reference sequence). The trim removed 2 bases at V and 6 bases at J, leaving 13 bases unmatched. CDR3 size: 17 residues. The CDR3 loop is CASSQSAGAGGKKTQYF. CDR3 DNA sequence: TGTGCCAGCAGCCAATCGGCGGGGGCGGGAGGGAAAAAGACCCAGTACTTC.

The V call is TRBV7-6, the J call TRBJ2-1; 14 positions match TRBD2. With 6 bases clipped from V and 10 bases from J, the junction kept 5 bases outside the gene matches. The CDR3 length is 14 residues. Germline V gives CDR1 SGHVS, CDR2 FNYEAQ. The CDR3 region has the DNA TGTGCCAGCAGGGGACTAGCGGGAGTACGAGAGCAGTTCTTC. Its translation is CASRGLAGVREQFF.

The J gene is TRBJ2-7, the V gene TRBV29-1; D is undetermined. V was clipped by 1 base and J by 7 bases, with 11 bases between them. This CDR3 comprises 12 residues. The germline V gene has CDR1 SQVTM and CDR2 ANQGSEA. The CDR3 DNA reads TGCAGCGTTGAAGTTCAATCTATAGAGCAGTACTTC. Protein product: CSVEVQSIEQYF.

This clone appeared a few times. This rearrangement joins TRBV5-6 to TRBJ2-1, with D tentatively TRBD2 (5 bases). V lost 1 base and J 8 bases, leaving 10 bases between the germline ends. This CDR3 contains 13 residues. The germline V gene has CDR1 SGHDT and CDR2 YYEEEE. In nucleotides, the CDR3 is TGTGCCAGCAGCTTGAGTCTAGCCTATGAGCAGTTCTTC. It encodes CASSLSLAYEQFF.

The CDR3 protein is CSDGGGADTQYF. In DNA, the CDR3 is TGCAGCGACGGGGGGGGAGCAGATACGCAGTATTTT. V usage is TRBV29-1 and J usage is TRBJ2-3; 8 bases agree with TRBD2. Losses at the gene ends were 7 bases for V and 4 bases for J; bases not matched to a gene: 4. The germline CDR1 and CDR2 sequences are SQVTM and ANQGSEA. The length of the CDR3 is 12 residues.

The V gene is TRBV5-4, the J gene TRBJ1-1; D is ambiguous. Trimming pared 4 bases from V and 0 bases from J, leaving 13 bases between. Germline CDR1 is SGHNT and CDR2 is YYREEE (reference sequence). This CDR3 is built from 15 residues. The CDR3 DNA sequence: TGTGCCAGCAGCGCAGACACAGTAATGAACACTGAAGCTTTCTTT. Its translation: CASSADTVMNTEAFF. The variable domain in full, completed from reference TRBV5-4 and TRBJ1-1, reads ETGVTQSPTHLIKTRGQQVTLRCSSQSGHNTVSWYQQALGQGPQFIFQYYREEENGRGNFPPRFSGLQFPNYSSELNVNALELDDSALYLCASSADTVMNTEAFFGQGTRLTVV.

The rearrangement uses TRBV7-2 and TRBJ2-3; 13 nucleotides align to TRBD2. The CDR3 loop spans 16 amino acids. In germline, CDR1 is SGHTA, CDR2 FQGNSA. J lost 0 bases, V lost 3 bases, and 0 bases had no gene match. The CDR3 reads CASSLTSGGSTDTQYF. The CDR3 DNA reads TGTGCCAGCAGCTTGACTAGCGGGGGGAGCACAGATACGCAGTATTTT.

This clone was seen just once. As DNA, the CDR3 is TGTGCCAGCAGCTCGGGACAGCAAAACATTCAGTACTTC. This sequence encodes CASSSGQQNIQYF. The J gene is TRBJ2-4, the V gene TRBV28; 7 nucleotides align to TRBD1. Germline V gene lookup returns CDR1 MDHEN and CDR2 SYDVKM. Trimming removed 6 bases from V and 5 bases from J; junction bases left unmatched: 4. The CDR3 is 13 amino acids. Combining the CDR3 with reference TRBV28 and TRBJ2-4 gives the whole variable domain DVKVTQSSRYLVKRTGEKVFLECVQDMDHENMFWYRQDPGLGLRLIYFSYDVKMKEKGDIPEGYSVSREKKERFSLILESASTNQTSMYLCASSSGQQNIQYFGAGTRLSVL.

The chain's CDR3 is CASSDSGTAYF. DNA for the CDR3: TGTGCCAGCAGTGACTCCGGGACAGCGTACTTC. This chain joins TRBV25-1 and TRBJ2-7, with TRBD1 identical over 7 bases. CDR1 MGHDK and CDR2 SYGVNS come from the germline V gene. This CDR3 has 11 residues. The trim removed 3 bases at V and 12 bases at J, leaving 5 bases unmatched.